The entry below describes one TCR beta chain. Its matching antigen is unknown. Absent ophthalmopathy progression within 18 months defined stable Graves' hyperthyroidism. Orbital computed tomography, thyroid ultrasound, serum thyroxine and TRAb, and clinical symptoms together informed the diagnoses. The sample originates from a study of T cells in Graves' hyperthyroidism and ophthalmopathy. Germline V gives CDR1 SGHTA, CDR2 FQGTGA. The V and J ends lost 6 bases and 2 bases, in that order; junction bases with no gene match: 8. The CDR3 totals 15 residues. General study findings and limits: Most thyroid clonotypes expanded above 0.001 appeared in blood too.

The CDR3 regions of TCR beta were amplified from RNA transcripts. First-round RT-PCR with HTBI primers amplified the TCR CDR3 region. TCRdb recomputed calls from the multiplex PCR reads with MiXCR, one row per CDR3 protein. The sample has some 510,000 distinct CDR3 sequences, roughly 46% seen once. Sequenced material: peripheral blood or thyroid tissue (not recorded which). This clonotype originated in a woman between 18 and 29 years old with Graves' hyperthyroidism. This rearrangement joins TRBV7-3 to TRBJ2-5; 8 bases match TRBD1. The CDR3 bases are TGTGCCAGCAGTTACTCTACAGGGGGACAAGAGACCCAGTACTTC. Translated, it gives CASSYSTGGQETQYF.